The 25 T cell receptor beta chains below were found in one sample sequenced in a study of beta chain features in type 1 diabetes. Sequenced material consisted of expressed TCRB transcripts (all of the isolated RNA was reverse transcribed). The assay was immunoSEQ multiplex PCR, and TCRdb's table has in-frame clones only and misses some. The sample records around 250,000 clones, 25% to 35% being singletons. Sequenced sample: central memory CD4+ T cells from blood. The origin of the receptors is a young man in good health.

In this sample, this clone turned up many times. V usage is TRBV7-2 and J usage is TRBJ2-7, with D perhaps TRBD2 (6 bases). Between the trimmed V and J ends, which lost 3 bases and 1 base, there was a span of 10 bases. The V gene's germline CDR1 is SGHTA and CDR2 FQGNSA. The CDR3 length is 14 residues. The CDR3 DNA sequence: TGTGCCAGCAGCTTGGGGACTGGTTCCTACGAGCAGTACTTC. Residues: CASSLGTGSYEQYF.

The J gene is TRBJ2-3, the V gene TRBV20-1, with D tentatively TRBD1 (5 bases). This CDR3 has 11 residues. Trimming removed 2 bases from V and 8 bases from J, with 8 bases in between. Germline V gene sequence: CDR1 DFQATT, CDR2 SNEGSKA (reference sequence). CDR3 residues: CSARTQGTQYF. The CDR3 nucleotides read TGCAGTGCTAGAACCCAGGGTACGCAGTATTTT.

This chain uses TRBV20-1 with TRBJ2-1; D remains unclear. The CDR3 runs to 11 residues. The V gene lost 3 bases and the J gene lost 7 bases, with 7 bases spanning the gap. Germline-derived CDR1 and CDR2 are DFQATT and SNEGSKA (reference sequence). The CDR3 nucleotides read TGCAGTGCTAGTCAGAAGAATGAGCAGTTCTTC. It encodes CSASQKNEQFF.

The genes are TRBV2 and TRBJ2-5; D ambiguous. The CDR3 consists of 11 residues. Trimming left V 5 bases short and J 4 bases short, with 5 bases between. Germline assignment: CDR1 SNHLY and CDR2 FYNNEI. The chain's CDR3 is CASSNLETQYF. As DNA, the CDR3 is TGTGCCAGCAGTAACTTAGAGACCCAGTACTTC.

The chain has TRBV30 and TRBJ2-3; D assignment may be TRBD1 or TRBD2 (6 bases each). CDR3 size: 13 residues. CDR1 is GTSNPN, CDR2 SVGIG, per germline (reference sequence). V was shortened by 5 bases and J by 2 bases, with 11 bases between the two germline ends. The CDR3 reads CAWHRGPTDTQYF. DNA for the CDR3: TGTGCCTGGCACCGGGGGCCCACAGATACGCAGTATTTT.

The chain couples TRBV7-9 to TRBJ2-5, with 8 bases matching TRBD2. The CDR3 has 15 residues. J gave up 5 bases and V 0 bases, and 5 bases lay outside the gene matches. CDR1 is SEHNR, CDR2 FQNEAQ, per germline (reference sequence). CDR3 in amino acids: CASSLARPGGETQYF. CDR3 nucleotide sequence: TGTGCCAGCAGCTTAGCGCGCCCGGGAGGGGAGACCCAGTACTTC.

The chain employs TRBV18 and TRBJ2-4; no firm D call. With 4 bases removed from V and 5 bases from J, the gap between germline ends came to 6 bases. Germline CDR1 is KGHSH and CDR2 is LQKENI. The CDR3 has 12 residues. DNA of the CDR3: TGTGCCAGCTCACAGTCGGAAAACATTCAGTACTTC. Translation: CASSQSENIQYF.

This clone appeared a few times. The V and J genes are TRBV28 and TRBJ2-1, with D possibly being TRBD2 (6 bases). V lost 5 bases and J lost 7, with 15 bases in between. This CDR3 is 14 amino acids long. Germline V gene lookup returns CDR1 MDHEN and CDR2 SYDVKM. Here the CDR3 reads CASSDGSEENEQFF. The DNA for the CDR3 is TGTGCCAGCAGTGACGGGAGCGAAGAGAATGAGCAGTTCTTC.

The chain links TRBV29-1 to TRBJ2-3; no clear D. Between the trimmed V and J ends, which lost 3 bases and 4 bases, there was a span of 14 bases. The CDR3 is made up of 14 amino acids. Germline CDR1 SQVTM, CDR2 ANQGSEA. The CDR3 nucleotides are TGCAGCGTTGACAACGGAGTGTCACCAGATACGCAGTATTTT. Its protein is CSVDNGVSPDTQYF.

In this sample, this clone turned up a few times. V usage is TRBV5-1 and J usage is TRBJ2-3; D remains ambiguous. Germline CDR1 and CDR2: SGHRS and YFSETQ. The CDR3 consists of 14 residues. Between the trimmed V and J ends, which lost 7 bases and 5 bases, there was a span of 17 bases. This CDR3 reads CASRPAHPGDTQYF. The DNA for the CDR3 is TGCGCCAGCCGCCCCGCCCACCCTGGAGATACGCAGTATTTT.

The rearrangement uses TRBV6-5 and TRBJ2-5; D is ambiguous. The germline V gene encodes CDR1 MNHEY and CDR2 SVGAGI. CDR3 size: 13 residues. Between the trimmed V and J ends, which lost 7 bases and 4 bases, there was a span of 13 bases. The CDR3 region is CASTSPGTETQYF. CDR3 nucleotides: TGTGCCAGCACAAGCCCTGGCACAGAGACCCAGTACTTC.

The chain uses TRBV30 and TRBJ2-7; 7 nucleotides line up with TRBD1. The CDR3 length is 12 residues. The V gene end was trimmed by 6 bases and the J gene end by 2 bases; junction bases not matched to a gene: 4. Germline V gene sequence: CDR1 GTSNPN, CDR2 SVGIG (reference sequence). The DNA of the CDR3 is TGTGCCTGCCGGGACAGCCCCTACGAGCAGTACTTC. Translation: CACRDSPYEQYF.

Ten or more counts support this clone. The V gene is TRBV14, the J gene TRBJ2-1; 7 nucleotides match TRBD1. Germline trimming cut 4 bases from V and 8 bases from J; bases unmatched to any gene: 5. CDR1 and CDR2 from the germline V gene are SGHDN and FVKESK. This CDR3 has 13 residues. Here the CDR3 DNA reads TGTGCCAGCAGCCCTACAGGGGAAGATGAGCAGTTCTTC. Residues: CASSPTGEDEQFF.

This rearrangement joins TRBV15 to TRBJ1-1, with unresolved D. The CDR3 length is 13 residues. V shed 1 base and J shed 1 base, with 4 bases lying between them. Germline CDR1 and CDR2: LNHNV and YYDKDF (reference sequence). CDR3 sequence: CATSRGENTEAFF. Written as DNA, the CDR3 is TGTGCCACCAGCAGAGGGGAGAACACTGAAGCTTTCTTT.

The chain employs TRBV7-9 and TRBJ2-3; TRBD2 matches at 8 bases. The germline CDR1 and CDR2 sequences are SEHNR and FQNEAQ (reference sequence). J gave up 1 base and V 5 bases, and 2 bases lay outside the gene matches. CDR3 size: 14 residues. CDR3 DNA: TGTGCCAGCAGCCGTAGCGGGGGCACAGATACGCAGTATTTT. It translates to CASSRSGGTDTQYF.

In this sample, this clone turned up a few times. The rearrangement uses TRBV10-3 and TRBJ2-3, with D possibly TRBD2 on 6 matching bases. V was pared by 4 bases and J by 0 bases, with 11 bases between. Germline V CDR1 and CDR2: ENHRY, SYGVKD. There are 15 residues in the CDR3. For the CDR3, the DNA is TGTGCCATCAGTGTAACCGGGACTAGCACAGATACGCAGTATTTT. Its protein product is CAISVTGTSTDTQYF.

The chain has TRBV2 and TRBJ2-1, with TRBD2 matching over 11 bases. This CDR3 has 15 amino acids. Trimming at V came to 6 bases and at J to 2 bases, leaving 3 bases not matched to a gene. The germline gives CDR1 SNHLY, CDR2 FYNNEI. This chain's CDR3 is CASRLAGVAYNEQFF. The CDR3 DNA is TGTGCCAGCAGACTAGCGGGAGTGGCCTACAATGAGCAGTTCTTC.

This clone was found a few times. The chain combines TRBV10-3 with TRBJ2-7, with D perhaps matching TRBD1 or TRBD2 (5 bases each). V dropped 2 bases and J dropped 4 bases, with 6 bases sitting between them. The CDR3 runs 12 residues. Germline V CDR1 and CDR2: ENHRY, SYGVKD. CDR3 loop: CAISEGGYEQYF. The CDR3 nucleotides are TGTGCCATCAGTGAGGGGGGTTACGAGCAGTACTTC.

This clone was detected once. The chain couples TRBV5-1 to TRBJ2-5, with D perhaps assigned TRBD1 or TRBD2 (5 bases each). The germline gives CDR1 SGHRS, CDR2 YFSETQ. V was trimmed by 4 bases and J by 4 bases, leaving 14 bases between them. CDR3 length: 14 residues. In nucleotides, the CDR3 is TGCGCCAGCAGCCCCGGGGCAGGAGCAGAGACCCAGTACTTC. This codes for CASSPGAGAETQYF.

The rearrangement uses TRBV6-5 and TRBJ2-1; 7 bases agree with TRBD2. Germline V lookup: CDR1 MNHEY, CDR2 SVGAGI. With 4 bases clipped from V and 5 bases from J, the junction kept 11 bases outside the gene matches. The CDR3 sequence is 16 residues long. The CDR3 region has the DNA TGTGCCAGCAGTTCGCTTTCTAGCGGAGCAGACAATGAGCAGTTCTTC. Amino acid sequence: CASSSLSSGADNEQFF.

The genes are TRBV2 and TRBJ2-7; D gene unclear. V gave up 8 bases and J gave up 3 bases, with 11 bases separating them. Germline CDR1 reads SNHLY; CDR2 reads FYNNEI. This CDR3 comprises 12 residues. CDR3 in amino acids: CASDSNRYEQYF. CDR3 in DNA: TGTGCCAGCGATTCTAACCGCTACGAGCAGTACTTC.

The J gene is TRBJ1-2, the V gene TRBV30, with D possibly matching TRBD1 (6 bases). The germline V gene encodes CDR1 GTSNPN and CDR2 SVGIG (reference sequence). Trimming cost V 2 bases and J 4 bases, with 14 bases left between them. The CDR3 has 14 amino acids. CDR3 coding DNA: TGTGCCTGGAGTCGCCCGGACAGTGTCTATGGCTACACCTTC. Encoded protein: CAWSRPDSVYGYTF.

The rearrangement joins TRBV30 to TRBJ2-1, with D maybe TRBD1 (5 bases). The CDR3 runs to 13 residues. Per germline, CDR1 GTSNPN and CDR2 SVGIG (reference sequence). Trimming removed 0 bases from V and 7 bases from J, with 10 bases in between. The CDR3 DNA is TGTGCCTGGAGTGTAGGGGAACGGAATGAGCAGTTCTTC. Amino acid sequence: CAWSVGERNEQFF. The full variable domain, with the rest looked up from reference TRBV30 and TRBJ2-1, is SQTIHQWPATLVQPVGSPLSLECTVEGTSNPNLYWYRQAAGRGLQLLFYSVGIGQISSEVPQNLSASRPQDRQFILSSKKLLLSDSGFYLCAWSVGERNEQFFGPGTRLTVL.

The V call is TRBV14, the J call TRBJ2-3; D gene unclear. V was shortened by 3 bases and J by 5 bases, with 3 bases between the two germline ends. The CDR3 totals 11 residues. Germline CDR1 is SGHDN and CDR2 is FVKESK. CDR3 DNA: TGTGCCAGCAGCCAGCAAGATACGCAGTATTTT. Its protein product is CASSQQDTQYF. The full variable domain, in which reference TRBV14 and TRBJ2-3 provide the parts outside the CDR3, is EAGVTQFPSHSVIEKGQTVTLRCDPISGHDNLYWYRRVMGKEIKFLLHFVKESKQDESGMPNNRFLAERTGGTYSTLKVQPAELEDSGVYFCASSQQDTQYFGPGTRLTVL.

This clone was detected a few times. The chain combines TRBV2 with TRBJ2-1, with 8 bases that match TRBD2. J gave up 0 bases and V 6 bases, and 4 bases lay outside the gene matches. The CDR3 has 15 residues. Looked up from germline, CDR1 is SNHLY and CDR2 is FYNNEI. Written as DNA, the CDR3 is TGTGCCAGCAGCGTAGCGGGAAGCTCCTACAATGAGCAGTTCTTC. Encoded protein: CASSVAGSSYNEQFF.